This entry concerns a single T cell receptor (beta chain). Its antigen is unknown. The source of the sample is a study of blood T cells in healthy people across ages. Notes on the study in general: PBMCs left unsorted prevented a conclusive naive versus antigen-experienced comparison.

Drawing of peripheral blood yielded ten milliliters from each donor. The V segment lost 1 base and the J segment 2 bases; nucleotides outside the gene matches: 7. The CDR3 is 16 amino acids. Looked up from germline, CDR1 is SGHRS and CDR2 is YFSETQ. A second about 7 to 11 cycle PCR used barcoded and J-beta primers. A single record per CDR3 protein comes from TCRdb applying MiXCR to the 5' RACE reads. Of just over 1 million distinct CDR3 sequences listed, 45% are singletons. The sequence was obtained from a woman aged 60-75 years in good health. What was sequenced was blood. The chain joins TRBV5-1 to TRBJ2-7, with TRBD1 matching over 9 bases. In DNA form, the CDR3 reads TGCGCCAGCAGCTTGACTCCCGGGACAGGGACCTACGAGCAGTACTTC. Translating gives CASSLTPGTGTYEQYF.